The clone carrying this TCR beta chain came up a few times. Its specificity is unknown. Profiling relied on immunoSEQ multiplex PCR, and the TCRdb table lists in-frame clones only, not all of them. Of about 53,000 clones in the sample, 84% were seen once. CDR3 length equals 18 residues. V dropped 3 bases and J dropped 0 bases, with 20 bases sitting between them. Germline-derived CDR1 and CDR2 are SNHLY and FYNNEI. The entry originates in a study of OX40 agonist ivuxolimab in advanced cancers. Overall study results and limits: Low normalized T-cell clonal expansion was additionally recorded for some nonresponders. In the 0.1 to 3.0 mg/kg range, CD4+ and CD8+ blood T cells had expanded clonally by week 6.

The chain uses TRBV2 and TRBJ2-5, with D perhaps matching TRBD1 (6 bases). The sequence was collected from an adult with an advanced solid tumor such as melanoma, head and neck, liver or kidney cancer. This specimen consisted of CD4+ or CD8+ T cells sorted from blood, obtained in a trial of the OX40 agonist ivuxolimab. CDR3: CASSDLFPRTEHQETQYF. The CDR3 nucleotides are TGTGCCAGCAGTGACTTATTCCCCCGGACAGAACACCAAGAGACCCAGTACTTC.